This TCR beta chain was profiled in a study of T cells after yellow fever vaccination (dated by TCRdb to about 2019). Background on the whole study: The SMART-Seq v4 Ultra Low Input RNA kit was used to prepare libraries from fractions with low cell numbers. To track T-cell clones before and after primary and booster YFV17D yellow fever vaccination, bulk TCR alpha and beta repertoires were sequenced longitudinally. Two healthy male donors, one aged 18 to 30 and one aged 30 to 40 years, made up the cohort. Bulk PBMC replicates and cell subsets were isolated from blood drawn at multiple timepoints before and after both primary and secondary immunization.

Ten or more counts support this clonotype. The antigen this receptor binds is unknown. No base-level quality is on record; no much larger clone is a single base apart. TCR cDNA was synthesized by 5'RACE template switching, through which a universal primer site and unique molecular identifiers were introduced. Priming for cDNA synthesis came from both the TCR alpha and TCR beta constant segments. Two PCR steps were used to amplify libraries, with sample barcodes and sequencing adapters being added in the second step. Libraries were sequenced on Illumina HiSeq 2500 (2x100 bp) or NovaSeq (2x150 bp). On the study's bioinformatics: MIGEC was used to demultiplex reads and collapse the reads into UMI consensus sequences, and MiXCR was used for V(D)J alignment. Using edgeR on replicate PBMC samples, clonotypes were called vaccine-responding if FDR was below 0.01 and the log2 fold change was above 5 up to day 15. CD4 or CD8 identity was assigned to each bulk clonotype according to whether the clonotype was present at higher abundance in the sequenced CD4 repertoire or the sequenced CD8 repertoire. TCRdb reworked the public reads: Q25 trimming with fastp, MiXCR clone assembly, productive beta chains retained. Rows are combined by CDR3 protein, so each entry shows the most common genes and DNA. Clone size and V and J calls follow TCRdb, not the original study. Here the sample has 250,000 or so distinct CDR3 sequences; 6.9% occur a single time. Clones ranked in the top ten supply about 0.9% of the sample.

The sample's treatment or condition label, decoded: live attenuated yellow fever vaccine strain. A standard Ficoll-Paque protocol was used to isolate PBMCs from peripheral blood. Dynabeads CD4 and CD8 positive selection kits were used to isolate CD4 and CD8 T-cell fractions. TriZol was used to extract RNA from bulk PBMCs, from CD4 and CD8 fractions, and from dextramer-positive and dextramer-negative fractions. According to the germline V gene (reference sequence), CDR1 reads DFQATT and CDR2 reads SNEGSKA. At the junction V is shortened by 3 bases and J by 1 base; bases outside the gene matches: 3. The CDR3, cysteine through phenylalanine, is 15 amino acids long. Of the read, only the CDR3 DNA is kept; its 45 bases are in frame from base 1. Overall study outcomes, separate from this receptor: Compared with the primary T-cell response, the secondary T-cell response was weaker but faster, peaking on day 5 rather than day 15. Because the study included only two donors, the extent to which the findings can be generalized is limited. A small share of clonotypes was detected in both CD4 and CD8 compartments, with the overlap likely arising from convergent recombination. Because abundant contaminating clonotypes from the bulk population could be contained in FACS-sorted repertoires, computational filtering was required. Most clones expanded after primary vaccination were re-detected after the booster (96% of CD4 and approximately 88% of CD8), suggesting broad memory maintenance.

This TCR was recovered from a man aged 25 to 45 who received the YFV17D yellow fever vaccine. Sequencing was performed on CD4+ T cells sorted from PBMCs, taken 15 days after the yellow fever booster vaccination. The chain was built from TRBV20-1 and TRBJ2-1, with TRBD2 identical over 10 junction bases. The CDR3 is CSARYSGRSYNEQFF. Here is the DNA: TGCAGTGCTAGGTATAGCGGGAGGTCCTACAATGAGCAGTTCTTC.